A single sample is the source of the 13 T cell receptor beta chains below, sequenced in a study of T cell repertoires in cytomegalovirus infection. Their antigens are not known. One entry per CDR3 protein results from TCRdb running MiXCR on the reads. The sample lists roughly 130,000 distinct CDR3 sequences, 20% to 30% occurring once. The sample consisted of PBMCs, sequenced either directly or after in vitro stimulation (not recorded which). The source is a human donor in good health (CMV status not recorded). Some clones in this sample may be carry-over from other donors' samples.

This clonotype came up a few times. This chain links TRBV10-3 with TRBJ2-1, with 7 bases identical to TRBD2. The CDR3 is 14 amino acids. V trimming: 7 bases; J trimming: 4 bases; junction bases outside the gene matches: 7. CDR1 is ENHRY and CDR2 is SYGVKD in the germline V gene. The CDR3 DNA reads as TGTGCCATCAACTCTCGAGCGGGGTACAATGAGCAGTTCTTC. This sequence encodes CAINSRAGYNEQFF.

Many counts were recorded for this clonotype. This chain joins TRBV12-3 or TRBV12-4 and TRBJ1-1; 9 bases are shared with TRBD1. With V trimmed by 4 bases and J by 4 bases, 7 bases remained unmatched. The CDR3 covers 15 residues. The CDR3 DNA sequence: TGTGCCAGCAGTTCCCGGGACAGGGCTTTCACTGAAGCTTTCTTT. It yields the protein CASSSRDRAFTEAFF.

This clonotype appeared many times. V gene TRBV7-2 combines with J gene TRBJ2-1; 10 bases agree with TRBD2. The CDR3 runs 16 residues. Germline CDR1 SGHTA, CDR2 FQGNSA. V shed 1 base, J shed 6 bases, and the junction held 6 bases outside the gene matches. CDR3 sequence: CASSLVASGRGNEQFF. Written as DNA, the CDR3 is TGTGCCAGCAGCTTAGTGGCTAGCGGGAGAGGCAATGAGCAGTTCTTC.

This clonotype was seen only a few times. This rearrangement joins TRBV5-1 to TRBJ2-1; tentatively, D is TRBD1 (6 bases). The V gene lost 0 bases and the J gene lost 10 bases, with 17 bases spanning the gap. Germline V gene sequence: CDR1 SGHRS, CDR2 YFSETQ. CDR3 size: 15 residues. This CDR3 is CASSLAGQTVPEQFF. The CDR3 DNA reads TGCGCCAGCAGCTTGGCCGGACAGACGGTCCCAGAGCAGTTCTTC.

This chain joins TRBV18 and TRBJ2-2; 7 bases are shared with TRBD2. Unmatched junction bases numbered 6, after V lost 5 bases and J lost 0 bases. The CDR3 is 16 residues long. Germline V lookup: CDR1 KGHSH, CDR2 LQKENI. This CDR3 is CASSDKAGTNTGELFF. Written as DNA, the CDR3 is TGTGCCAGCTCAGATAAAGCGGGAACGAACACCGGGGAGCTGTTTTTT.

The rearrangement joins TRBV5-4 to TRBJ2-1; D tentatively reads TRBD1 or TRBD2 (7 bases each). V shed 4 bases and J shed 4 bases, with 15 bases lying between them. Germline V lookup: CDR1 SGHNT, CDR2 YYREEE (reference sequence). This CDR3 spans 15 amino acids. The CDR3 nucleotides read TGTGCCAGCAGCGCAGGGGGAGGGAGGTACAATGAGCAGTTCTTC. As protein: CASSAGGGRYNEQFF.

In nucleotides, the CDR3 is TGTGCCAGCAGCTTAGTCGCGACTAGCGGGACTCCCCGGAATGAGCAGTTCTTC. It encodes CASSLVATSGTPRNEQFF. This rearrangement joins TRBV7-2 to TRBJ2-1; 11 bases map to TRBD2. The CDR3 contains 18 residues. The germline V gene encodes CDR1 SGHTA and CDR2 FQGNSA. V dropped 1 base and J dropped 7; count of bases not matched to a gene: 12.

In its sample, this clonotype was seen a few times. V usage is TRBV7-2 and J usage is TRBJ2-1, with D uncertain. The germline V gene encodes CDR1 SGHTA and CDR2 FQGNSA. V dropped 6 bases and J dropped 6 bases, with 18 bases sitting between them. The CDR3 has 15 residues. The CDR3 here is CASSLPQKGGNEQFF. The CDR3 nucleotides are TGTGCCAGCAGTTTACCTCAGAAGGGCGGCAATGAGCAGTTCTTC.

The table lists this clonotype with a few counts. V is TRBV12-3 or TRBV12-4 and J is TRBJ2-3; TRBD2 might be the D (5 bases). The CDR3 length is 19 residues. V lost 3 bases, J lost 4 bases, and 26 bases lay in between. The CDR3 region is CASSLGSWFGGPDADTQYF. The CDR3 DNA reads TGTGCCAGCAGTTTGGGGAGTTGGTTTGGCGGACCCGATGCAGATACGCAGTATTTT.

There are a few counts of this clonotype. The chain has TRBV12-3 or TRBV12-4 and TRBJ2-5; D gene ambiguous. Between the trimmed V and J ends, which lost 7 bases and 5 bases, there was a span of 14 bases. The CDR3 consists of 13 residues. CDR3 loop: CASMSDGPETQYF. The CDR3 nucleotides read TGTGCCAGCATGTCGGACGGCCCGGAGACCCAGTACTTC.

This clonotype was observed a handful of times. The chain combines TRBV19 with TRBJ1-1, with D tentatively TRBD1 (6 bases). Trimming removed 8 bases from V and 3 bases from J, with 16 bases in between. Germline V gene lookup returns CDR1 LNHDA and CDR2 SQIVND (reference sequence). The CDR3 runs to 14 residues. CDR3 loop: CASGGPGADTEAFF. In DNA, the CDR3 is TGTGCCAGTGGGGGCCCGGGGGCAGACACTGAAGCTTTCTTT.

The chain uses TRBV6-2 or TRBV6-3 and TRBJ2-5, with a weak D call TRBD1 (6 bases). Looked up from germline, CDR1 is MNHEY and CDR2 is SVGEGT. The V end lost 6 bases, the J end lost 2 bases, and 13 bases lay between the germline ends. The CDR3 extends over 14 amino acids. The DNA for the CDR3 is TGTGCCAGCAGCCGGCAGGGGTATCAAGAGACCCAGTACTTC. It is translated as CASSRQGYQETQYF.

CDR3 DNA: TGTGCCAGCAGTACCACCAGGACCGTTGAAGCTTTCTTT. Its translation is CASSTTRTVEAFF. This chain links TRBV6-2 or TRBV6-3 with TRBJ1-1, with unresolved D. This CDR3 region has 13 residues. Germline CDR1 MNHEY, CDR2 SVGEGT. Between the trimmed V and J ends, which lost 5 bases and 7 bases, there was a span of 14 bases.